The 27 T cell receptor beta chains listed next were all sequenced from one sample in a study of blood T cells in healthy people across ages. Primed by a sample-barcoded 5' primer and a J-beta primer mix, a second PCR proceeded for 7 to 11 cycles. TCRdb re-analysed the 5' RACE reads in MiXCR, keeping a single row per CDR3 protein. This repertoire shows over 1,500,000 distinct CDR3 sequences, approximately 50% found once; its top ten account for 2.1%. Sequencing used blood. The receptor set was obtained from a woman between 40 and 55 years old in good health.

This chain joins TRBV21-1 and TRBJ2-1. The J call may be in error: the DNA end matches TRBJ2-7 better. TRBV21-1 is given as a pseudogene. This CDR3 is 16 amino acids long. DNA for the CDR3: TGTGCCAGCAGCAAAGAGTGGAAAACGAGCTCCGACGAGCAGTACTTC. It codes for CASSKEWKTSSDEQYF.

The chain recombines TRBV6-2 or TRBV6-3 with TRBJ2-1; D not certain. CDR3 length: 15 residues. The germline gives CDR1 MNHEY, CDR2 SVGEGT. V shed 0 bases and J shed 8 bases, with 14 bases lying between them. Written as DNA, the CDR3 is TGTGCCAGCAGTTACTCAGTAGCCAGCTATCATGAGCAGTTCTTC. Amino acid sequence: CASSYSVASYHEQFF.

The CDR3 DNA is TGTGCCAGCAGTTGGACTAGCGGGGCTAGCACAGATACGCAGTATTTT. As protein: CASSWTSGASTDTQYF. This chain links TRBV11-2 with TRBJ2-3, with 12 bases matching TRBD2. Germline V gene data show CDR1 as SGHAT and CDR2 as FQNNGV. With 6 bases clipped from V and 0 bases from J, the junction kept 4 bases outside the gene matches. The CDR3 contains 16 residues. Complete variable domain (other parts from reference TRBV11-2 and TRBJ2-3): EAGVAQSPRYKIIEKRQSVAFWCNPISGHATLYWYQQILGQGPKLLIQFQNNGVVDDSQLPKDRFSAERLKGVDSTLKIQPAKLEDSAVYLCASSWTSGASTDTQYFGPGTRLTVL.

The V call is TRBV6-5, the J call TRBJ1-6; 9 bases line up with TRBD1. CDR1 is MNHEY, CDR2 SVGAGI, per germline. V trimming: 8 bases; J trimming: 7 bases; junction bases outside the gene matches: 9. The CDR3 covers 15 residues. The DNA for the CDR3 is TGTGCCAGCGAACCCGGGACAGGGCGAAATTCACCCCTCCACTTT. Residues: CASEPGTGRNSPLHF.

The chain has TRBV29-1 and TRBJ2-1; 11 bases match TRBD1. The CDR3 contains 12 residues. The germline gives CDR1 SQVTM, CDR2 ANQGSEA. After removal of 6 bases from V and 12 bases from J, the junction contained 7 bases not matched to a gene. CDR3 coding DNA: TGCAGCGTCCAGGGACAGGGGGAAGGGCAGTTCTTC. This gives the protein CSVQGQGEGQFF.

The genes are TRBV29-1 and TRBJ2-1; 7 positions match TRBD2. The J segment lost 7 bases and the V segment lost 5 bases, leaving 11 bases of the junction unmatched. Germline V gene lookup returns CDR1 SQVTM and CDR2 ANQGSEA. CDR3 size: 14 residues. CDR3 sequence reads: CSVYGGSGANEQFF. In DNA, the CDR3 is TGCAGCGTTTATGGCGGGAGTGGGGCGAATGAGCAGTTCTTC.

This clonotype was counted at least ten times. The chain is built from TRBV20-1 and TRBJ2-3; D is unclear. The CDR3 has 11 amino acids. V lost 5 bases and J 6 bases, leaving 9 bases between the germline ends. Germline V CDR1 and CDR2: DFQATT, SNEGSKA (reference sequence). CDR3 nucleotide sequence: TGCAGTGCTCGGACGGTTGATACGCAGTATTTT. This encodes CSARTVDTQYF.

In this sample, this clonotype turned up a few times. This rearrangement joins TRBV7-9 to TRBJ2-5; no definite D call. This CDR3 has 9 residues. Between the trimmed V and J ends, which lost 3 bases and 11 bases, there was a span of 4 bases. The V gene's germline CDR1 is SEHNR and CDR2 FQNEAQ (reference sequence). The CDR3 coding sequence is TGTGCCAGCAGCTTTGGGCAGTACTTC. It translates to CASSFGQYF. Supplemented by reference TRBV7-9 and TRBJ2-5, the full variable domain reads DTGVSQNPRHKITKRGQNVTFRCDPISEHNRLYWYRQTLGQGPEFLTYFQNEAQLEKSRLLSDRFSAERPKGSFSTLEIQRTEQGDSAMYLCASSFGQYFGPGTRLLVL.

The rearrangement joins TRBV4-2 to TRBJ2-7; 11 nucleotides line up with TRBD1. The CDR3 loop spans 16 amino acids. The germline CDR1 and CDR2 sequences are LGHNA and YNFKEQ. The junction had 9 bases not matched to a gene; V was cut back by 1 base and J by 7 bases. The DNA of the CDR3 is TGTGCCAGCAGCCAAGGGACCGGGACAGGGGGGAATGAGCAGTACTTC. It is translated as CASSQGTGTGGNEQYF.

The V gene is TRBV6-5, the J gene TRBJ1-1; 7 bases agree with TRBD1. The CDR3 is 15 residues long. With V trimmed by 2 bases and J by 11 bases, 14 bases remained unmatched. Germline V CDR1 and CDR2: MNHEY, SVGAGI. The CDR3 here is CASSYGRGGQSWAFF. The CDR3 DNA reads as TGTGCCAGCAGTTACGGGAGAGGGGGACAGTCTTGGGCTTTCTTT.

This sequence joins TRBV10-1 and TRBJ2-7; possibly TRBD2 for D (6 bases). The V gene lost 6 bases and the J gene lost 9 bases, with 24 bases spanning the gap. Germline CDR1 reads WNHNN; CDR2 reads SYGVQD (reference sequence). The CDR3 contains 15 residues. The CDR3: CASSPGGGVVNGQYF. The CDR3 DNA reads as TGCGCCAGCAGCCCAGGCGGAGGGGTGGTCAATGGGCAGTACTTC.

V usage is TRBV5-1 and J usage is TRBJ1-1; TRBD1 might be the D (5 bases). The CDR3 covers 14 residues. The germline CDR1 and CDR2 sequences are SGHRS and YFSETQ. The V gene lost 5 bases and the J gene lost 4 bases, with 15 bases spanning the gap. The CDR3 DNA reads TGCGCCAGCAGGGCTGGGGGATCCGGCACTGAAGCTTTCTTT. Protein: CASRAGGSGTEAFF.

The chain carries TRBV6-2 or TRBV6-3 and TRBJ1-5; 7 bases are a match to TRBD1. CDR3 length: 17 amino acids. Germline V gives CDR1 MNHEY, CDR2 SVGEGT. V trimming: 5 bases; J trimming: 0 bases; junction bases outside the gene matches: 10. The CDR3 spells CASSKPTGFDSNQPQHF. The CDR3 bases are TGTGCCAGCAGTAAACCGACAGGGTTTGATAGCAATCAGCCCCAGCATTTT.

This chain links TRBV4-3 with TRBJ2-1, with unresolved D. The CDR3 extends over 14 amino acids. Trimming removed 5 bases from V and 0 bases from J, with 8 bases in between. Germline V gene sequence: CDR1 LGHNA, CDR2 YSLEER. In DNA form, the CDR3 reads TGCGCCAGCAGCTCTATGAGCTCCTACAATGAGCAGTTCTTC. Protein sequence: CASSSMSSYNEQFF.

This clonotype was observed a few times. The J gene is TRBJ1-2, the V gene TRBV7-9, with D unclear. Germline-derived CDR1 and CDR2 are SEHNR and FQNEAQ (reference sequence). Deletions cut 5 bases from V and 5 bases from J, with 18 bases between. The CDR3 sequence is 15 residues long. CDR3 sequence: CASSNEIATFYGYTF. The CDR3 nucleotides read TGTGCCAGCAGCAATGAGATAGCAACGTTTTATGGCTACACCTTC.

There are a few counts of this clonotype. The gene calls are TRBV6-5 and TRBJ2-5; TRBD2 might be the D (5 bases). There are 16 residues in the CDR3. The germline V and J ends were trimmed by 8 bases and 5 bases, with 24 bases remaining between them. Looked up from germline, CDR1 is MNHEY and CDR2 is SVGAGI. The CDR3 nucleotides read TGTGCCAGCGGGCTCAATAGCGCAGGAGGAAGGGAGACCCAGTACTTC. Protein sequence: CASGLNSAGGRETQYF.

This clonotype was counted only a few times. CDR3 coding DNA: TGTGCCAGCAGTTGGGACCAATTCTACGAGCAGTACTTC. This codes for CASSWDQFYEQYF. The chain links TRBV6-2 or TRBV6-3 to TRBJ2-7; D is perhaps TRBD1 or TRBD2 (5 bases each). The CDR3 spans 13 residues. Germline CDR1 reads MNHEY; CDR2 reads SVGEGT. Trimming cost V 4 bases and J 3 bases, with 10 bases left between them.

In this sample, this clonotype turned up once. The genes are TRBV15 and TRBJ1-5; no firm D call. The V end was cut by 5 bases, the J end by 4 bases, with 6 bases between. The CDR3 extends over 12 amino acids. Germline V gene data show CDR1 as LNHNV and CDR2 as YYDKDF (reference sequence). This chain's CDR3 is CATSRLNQPQHF. CDR3 bases: TGTGCCACCAGCCGACTAAATCAGCCCCAGCATTTT.

V is TRBV4-2 and J is TRBJ2-5; 10 nucleotides line up with TRBD2. Germline CDR1 is LGHNA and CDR2 is YNFKEQ. Trimming at V came to 0 bases and at J to 3 bases, leaving 7 bases not matched to a gene. CDR3 size: 17 residues. CDR3 nucleotide sequence: TGTGCCAGCAGCCAAGATATTGGTAGCGGGGGGAAAGAGACCCAGTACTTC. This translates into CASSQDIGSGGKETQYF.

Details on this clonotype: One junction end disagrees with the germline gene, perhaps due to a read error. The chain joins TRBV7-2 to TRBJ1-6; 8 positions agree with TRBD1. The CDR3 length is 15 residues. Per the germline V gene, CDR1 is SGHTA and CDR2 is FQGNSA. CDR3 nucleotide sequence: TGTGCCGGCAGCTTAGGACAGGGAGGGAATTCACCCCTCCACTTT. Its translation is CAGSLGQGGNSPLHF.

Regarding this clonotype: A read error may produce the germline difference seen at one junction end. The rearrangement joins TRBV28 to TRBJ2-7; TRBD1 aligns across 7 bases. Judging by the DNA end, TRBJ2-5 fits better; the J call may be wrong. The CDR3 consists of 15 residues. From germline, CDR1 is MDHEN and CDR2 SYDVKM. CDR3 bases: TGTGCCGGCAGCATCAGAAGGGGGCGGCTAGAGACCCAGTACTTC. The encoded protein is CAGSIRRGRLETQYF.

This chain joins TRBV7-9 and TRBJ1-5; no clear D. The CDR3 length is 14 residues. Germline V lookup: CDR1 SEHNR, CDR2 FQNEAQ (reference sequence). V lost 5 bases to trimming and J lost 6 bases, with 14 bases between them. CDR3 DNA: TGTGCCAGCAGCGAAAGTCCGGCGGGTCAGCCCCAGCATTTT. Translation gives CASSESPAGQPQHF.

The V gene is TRBV27, the J gene TRBJ1-2, with 8 bases aligning to TRBD1. The J segment lost 6 bases and the V segment lost 8 bases, leaving 11 bases of the junction unmatched. The length of the CDR3 is 14 residues. The V gene's germline CDR1 is MNHEY and CDR2 SMNVEV (reference sequence). The CDR3 sequence is CASRGAGGIDGYTF. CDR3 nucleotides: TGTGCCAGCCGGGGGGCAGGGGGCATTGATGGCTACACCTTC.

CDR3 nucleotides: TGCGCCAGCAGCCAAGATCCGAGCGGGGGGGCGAATAGGGCAGATACGCAGTATTTT. The encoded protein is CASSQDPSGGANRADTQYF. This sequence joins TRBV4-3 and TRBJ2-3; 10 nucleotides match TRBD2. Germline trimming cut 0 bases from V and 4 bases from J; bases unmatched to any gene: 13. Germline V lookup: CDR1 LGHNA, CDR2 YSLEER. CDR3 size: 19 residues.

The rearrangement links TRBV20-1 to TRBJ2-5; 9 nucleotides align to TRBD2. Per the germline V gene, CDR1 is DFQATT and CDR2 is SNEGSKA (reference sequence). The V segment lost 6 bases and the J segment 5 bases; nucleotides outside the gene matches: 10. The CDR3 consists of 14 residues. The CDR3 nucleotides are TGCAGTGCAACGGGGACTAGCAGCGAGGAGACCCAGTACTTC. Translated, it gives CSATGTSSEETQYF.

The genes are TRBV6-5 and TRBJ2-7, with 8 nucleotides matching TRBD2. TRBJ2-5 explains the end of the DNA better; the J call may be wrong. The CDR3 contains 14 residues. Germline lookup yields CDR1 MNHEY and CDR2 SVGAGI. The CDR3 nucleotides read TGTGCCAGCAGGCGATGGGCTAGCGGGGAGACCCAGTACTTC. Translating gives CASRRWASGETQYF.

This clonotype was counted a few times. The V and J genes are TRBV10-3 and TRBJ2-7, with 9 bases lining up with TRBD1. Germline CDR1 reads ENHRY; CDR2 reads SYGVKD. This CDR3 is built from 15 residues. V lost 5 bases, J lost 2 bases, and 7 bases stayed unmatched. CDR3 DNA: TGTGCCATCAGTTCACCGGGACAGGGTGCCTACGAGCAGTACTTC. Residues: CAISSPGQGAYEQYF.